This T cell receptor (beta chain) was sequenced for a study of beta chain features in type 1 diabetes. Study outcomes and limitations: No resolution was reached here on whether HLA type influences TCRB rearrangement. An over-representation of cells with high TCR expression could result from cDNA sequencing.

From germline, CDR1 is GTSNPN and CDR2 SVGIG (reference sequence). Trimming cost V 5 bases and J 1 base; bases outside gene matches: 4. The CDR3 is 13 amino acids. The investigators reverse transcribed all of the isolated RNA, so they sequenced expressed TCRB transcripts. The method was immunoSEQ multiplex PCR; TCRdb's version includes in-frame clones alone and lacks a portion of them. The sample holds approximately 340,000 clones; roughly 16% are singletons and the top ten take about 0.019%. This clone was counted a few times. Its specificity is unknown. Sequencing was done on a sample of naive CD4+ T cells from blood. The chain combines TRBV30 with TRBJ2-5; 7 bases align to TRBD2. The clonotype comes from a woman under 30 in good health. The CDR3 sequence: CAWERTSQETQYF. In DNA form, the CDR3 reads TGTGCCTGGGAACGGACTAGCCAAGAGACCCAGTACTTC.